This record looks at one T cell receptor (beta chain) sequence and its context. V trimming: 2 bases; J trimming: 4 bases; junction bases outside the gene matches: 3. The CDR3 length is 14 residues. CDR1 and CDR2 from the germline V gene are MNHEY and SVGAGI. This record belongs to a study of blood T cell repertoires in COVID-19. The method was immunoSEQ multiplex PCR; TCRdb's version includes in-frame clones alone and lacks a portion of them. The table has some 320,000 clones, about 85% seen once. This TCR derives from a woman in her twenties or thirties who had been exposed to COVID-19. The chain employs TRBV6-5 and TRBJ1-1; 8 bases align to TRBD1. The specimen sequenced was PBMCs or T cells enriched from blood (not recorded which). CDR3 DNA: TGTGCCAGCAGTTACGGACAGGGTTTCACTGAAGCTTTCTTT. Its protein is CASSYGQGFTEAFF.